The rows below give T cell receptor beta chains drawn from one sample of a study of blood T cells in healthy people across ages. TCRdb independently ran MiXCR on the 5' RACE reads; one entry per CDR3 protein. The sample includes some 1.6 million distinct CDR3 sequences, about 35% of them seen just once. The sequencing sample was made of blood. These TCRs come from a woman younger than 45 in good health. Both conserved end residues are part of each CDR3. D genes are given only for firm matches. Not every row has a clone size; where given, it reads once, few, many or a size class.

v_call: TRBV20-1; d_call: NA; j_call: TRBJ2-3; clone_size: NA; cdr3_nt: TGCAGTGCTGCAGGGGTGGTGCCCCAGGGCAAAAGGGCAGATACGCAGTATTTT; cdr3_aa: CSAAGVVPQGKRADTQYF
v_call: TRBV5-4; d_call: TRBD1; j_call: TRBJ1-1; clone_size: NA; cdr3_nt: TGTGCCAGCAGCACCCGGACAGGGACAAACACTGAAGCTTTCTTT; cdr3_aa: CASSTRTGTNTEAFF
v_call: TRBV27; d_call: NA; j_call: TRBJ1-2; clone_size: few; cdr3_nt: TGTGCCAGCAGATTTATCGGGCAGCACAACTATGGCTACACCTTC; cdr3_aa: CASRFIGQHNYGYTF
v_call: TRBV12-3/TRBV12-4; d_call: NA; j_call: TRBJ2-1; clone_size: many; cdr3_nt: TGTGCCAGCAGTTTCGGCAATGAGCAGTTCTTC; cdr3_aa: CASSFGNEQFF
v_call: TRBV5-1; d_call: NA; j_call: TRBJ2-1; clone_size: NA; cdr3_nt: TGCGCCAGCAGCTCCCAGATAAATGAGCAGTTCTTC; cdr3_aa: CASSSQINEQFF
v_call: TRBV6-1; d_call: TRBD2; j_call: TRBJ2-2; clone_size: NA; cdr3_nt: TGTGCCAGCACCTACCCACCGTGGCTAGCGGAAACCGGGGAGCTGTTTTTT; cdr3_aa: CASTYPPWLAETGELFF
v_call: TRBV20-1; d_call: NA; j_call: TRBJ1-1; clone_size: NA; cdr3_nt: TGCAGTGCTAGTGTGGGGTGGGGAAACACTGAAGCTTTCTTT; cdr3_aa: CSASVGWGNTEAFF
v_call: TRBV20-1; d_call: NA; j_call: TRBJ2-7; clone_size: NA; cdr3_nt: TGCAGTGCCCCGGGACGAGGTGGCTACGAGCAGTACTTC; cdr3_aa: CSAPGRGGYEQYF
v_call: TRBV11-2; d_call: TRBD2; j_call: TRBJ2-5; clone_size: few; cdr3_nt: TGTGCCAGCAGCTTGGGGCGGGGGGGATCGGCCCAGTACTTC; cdr3_aa: CASSLGRGGSAQYF
v_call: TRBV6-5; d_call: TRBD2; j_call: TRBJ2-2; clone_size: few; cdr3_nt: TGTGCCAGCAGCAAACTAGCGATCGCCGGGGAGCTGTTTTTT; cdr3_aa: CASSKLAIAGELFF
v_call: TRBV4-1; d_call: NA; j_call: TRBJ2-7; clone_size: few; cdr3_nt: TGCGCCAGCAGCCAAGATGAGTTAACCTACGAGCAGTACTTC; cdr3_aa: CASSQDELTYEQYF
v_call: TRBV27; d_call: TRBD2; j_call: TRBJ2-5; clone_size: NA; cdr3_nt: TGTGCCAGTAGTATAGACGGGACTAGCGTTGAAGAGACCCAGTACTTC; cdr3_aa: CASSIDGTSVEETQYF
v_call: TRBV28; d_call: NA; j_call: TRBJ2-3; clone_size: few; cdr3_nt: TGTGCCAGCAGTTTTGTGCGGAGCACAGATACGCAGTATTTT; cdr3_aa: CASSFVRSTDTQYF
v_call: TRBV27; d_call: NA; j_call: TRBJ2-5; clone_size: few; cdr3_nt: TGTGCCAGCAGTTTATTGGGGACGGAGACCCAGTACTTC; cdr3_aa: CASSLLGTETQYF
v_call: TRBV11-2; d_call: NA; j_call: TRBJ2-5; clone_size: few; cdr3_nt: TGTGCCAGCAGCTTTCTCGGAGGCCCCCCACAAGAGACCCAGTACTTC; cdr3_aa: CASSFLGGPPQETQYF
v_call: TRBV29-1; d_call: TRBD2; j_call: TRBJ2-3; clone_size: few; cdr3_nt: TGCAGCGTTGAGCCTACTAGCGGGGGGCCCCCCGATACGCAGTATTTT; cdr3_aa: CSVEPTSGGPPDTQYF
v_call: TRBV10-2; d_call: TRBD2; j_call: TRBJ2-7; clone_size: NA; cdr3_nt: TGCGCCAGCAGTGAAGGCAGCGGGAGGTCCTACGGGCAGTACTTC; cdr3_aa: CASSEGSGRSYGQYF
v_call: TRBV5-1; d_call: TRBD2; j_call: TRBJ2-1; clone_size: once; cdr3_nt: TGCACCAGCAGCTTTAGGCCCCCGGGGGGCAATGAGCAGTTCTTC; cdr3_aa: CTSSFRPPGGNEQFF
v_call: TRBV6-1; d_call: TRBD1; j_call: TRBJ1-2; clone_size: NA; cdr3_nt: TGTACCAGCAGTGGATGGACAGGGGGCGATGGCTACACCTTC; cdr3_aa: CTSSGWTGGDGYTF
v_call: TRBV30; d_call: NA; j_call: TRBJ2-3; clone_size: few; cdr3_nt: TGTGCCTGGAGTCCCCCGGTGGGGCACAGCACAGATACGCAGTATTTT; cdr3_aa: CAWSPPVGHSTDTQYF
v_call: TRBV12-3/TRBV12-4; d_call: NA; j_call: TRBJ1-1; clone_size: NA; cdr3_nt: TGTGCCAGCAGTTTAAACAGGGCGGGCGTTGCTGAAGCTTTCTTT; cdr3_aa: CASSLNRAGVAEAFF
v_call: TRBV5-6; d_call: NA; j_call: TRBJ2-3; clone_size: few; cdr3_nt: TGTGCCAGCAGCTTGGCCAAAAATACGCAGTATTTT; cdr3_aa: CASSLAKNTQYF
v_call: TRBV5-1; d_call: NA; j_call: TRBJ1-2; clone_size: NA; cdr3_nt: TGCGCCAGCAGCTCCCTGGGGGCAGTTGACTATGGCTACACCTTC; cdr3_aa: CASSSLGAVDYGYTF
v_call: TRBV5-6; d_call: NA; j_call: TRBJ2-1; clone_size: NA; cdr3_nt: TGTGCCAGCAGCTTGGGTACCCCCTACGAGCAGTTCTTC; cdr3_aa: CASSLGTPYEQFF
v_call: TRBV20-1; d_call: NA; j_call: TRBJ2-1; clone_size: NA; cdr3_nt: TGCAGTGCTAGGCCTCTCACTTCGCGGGATAGTTACAATGAGCAGTTCTTC; cdr3_aa: CSARPLTSRDSYNEQFF
v_call: TRBV5-1; d_call: NA; j_call: TRBJ2-2; clone_size: NA; cdr3_nt: TGCGCCAGCAGCGGGCGGAGTAGCGGAGGGGAGCTGTTTTTT; cdr3_aa: CASSGRSSGGELFF
v_call: TRBV4-1; d_call: NA; j_call: TRBJ2-1; clone_size: many; cdr3_nt: TGCGCCAGCAGCCAAGGACAGGCCCGGAGCTCCTACAATGAGCAGTTCTTC; cdr3_aa: CASSQGQARSSYNEQFF
v_call: TRBV10-3; d_call: NA; j_call: TRBJ1-2; clone_size: NA; cdr3_nt: TGTGCCATCCGTAACCCAGGCGGGGATGTGGACTATGGCTACACCTTC; cdr3_aa: CAIRNPGGDVDYGYTF
v_call: TRBV10-2; d_call: NA; j_call: TRBJ1-1; clone_size: NA; cdr3_nt: TGCGCCAGCAGGTTCGGGAACACTGAAGCTTTCTTT; cdr3_aa: CASRFGNTEAFF
v_call: TRBV7-3; d_call: NA; j_call: TRBJ2-3; clone_size: NA; cdr3_nt: TGTGCCAGCAGCTTAACGGGAGGAGGGTTAGATACGCAGTATTTT; cdr3_aa: CASSLTGGGLDTQYF
v_call: TRBV5-5; d_call: TRBD2; j_call: TRBJ2-5; clone_size: NA; cdr3_nt: TGTGCCAGCAGCTCCGGACTAGCGGGAGGCAACCAAGAGACCCAGTACTTC; cdr3_aa: CASSSGLAGGNQETQYF
v_call: TRBV12-3/TRBV12-4; d_call: NA; j_call: TRBJ2-3; clone_size: NA; cdr3_nt: TGTGCCAGCAGTCCCGCGGACCGCTATACGCAGTATTTT; cdr3_aa: CASSPADRYTQYF
v_call: TRBV20-1; d_call: NA; j_call: TRBJ2-7; clone_size: NA; cdr3_nt: TGCAGTGCTAGAGGATTCGGGACGGACGATCCCTACGAGCAGTACTTC; cdr3_aa: CSARGFGTDDPYEQYF
v_call: TRBV5-5; d_call: NA; j_call: TRBJ1-4; clone_size: NA; cdr3_nt: TGTGCCAGCAGCTTGGCCCAGGGCCCTGAAAAACTGTTTTTT; cdr3_aa: CASSLAQGPEKLFF
v_call: TRBV4-2; d_call: TRBD2; j_call: TRBJ2-1; clone_size: few; cdr3_nt: TGTGCCAGCAGCCAAGATCCGGCTAGCGGGGGGTACAATGAGCAGTTCTTC; cdr3_aa: CASSQDPASGGYNEQFF
v_call: TRBV12-3/TRBV12-4; d_call: NA; j_call: TRBJ2-3; clone_size: few; cdr3_nt: TGTGCCAGCAGTTTGAACGCAGGCACAGATACGCAGTATTTT; cdr3_aa: CASSLNAGTDTQYF
v_call: TRBV10-3; d_call: NA; j_call: TRBJ2-7; clone_size: few; cdr3_nt: TGTGCCATCAGTGACCAACTGGTCTACGAGCAGTACTTC; cdr3_aa: CAISDQLVYEQYF
v_call: TRBV6-1; d_call: TRBD1; j_call: TRBJ1-5; clone_size: few; cdr3_nt: TGTGCCAGCAGTGAAGTAGGACAGGGGAGTCAGCCCCAGCATTTT; cdr3_aa: CASSEVGQGSQPQHF
v_call: TRBV5-1; d_call: TRBD2; j_call: TRBJ2-3; clone_size: few; cdr3_nt: TGCGCCAGCAGGACTAGCGGGGCCACAGATACGCAGTATTTT; cdr3_aa: CASRTSGATDTQYF
v_call: TRBV20-1; d_call: TRBD1; j_call: TRBJ1-1; clone_size: few; cdr3_nt: TGCAGTGCGCGACAGGGGAGCACTGAAGCTTTCTTT; cdr3_aa: CSARQGSTEAFF
v_call: TRBV6-5; d_call: NA; j_call: TRBJ1-1; clone_size: NA; cdr3_nt: TGTGCCAGCAGTTACTCCGACGGCCTCGAGACTGAAGCTTTCTTT; cdr3_aa: CASSYSDGLETEAFF
v_call: TRBV20-1; d_call: NA; j_call: TRBJ2-7; clone_size: NA; cdr3_nt: TGCAGTGCTAGGGTACGGGGAAGTGGGGAGCAGTACTTC; cdr3_aa: CSARVRGSGEQYF
v_call: TRBV5-6; d_call: TRBD2; j_call: TRBJ2-1; clone_size: few; cdr3_nt: TGTGCCAGCAGCTTGCGAGCGGGAGGGCCGACTGAGCAGTTCTTC; cdr3_aa: CASSLRAGGPTEQFF
v_call: TRBV20-1; d_call: TRBD2; j_call: TRBJ2-1; clone_size: many; cdr3_nt: TGCAGTGCTAGTTTACCGGGACTACCATACAATGAGCAGTTCTTC; cdr3_aa: CSASLPGLPYNEQFF
v_call: TRBV3-1; d_call: NA; j_call: TRBJ2-5; clone_size: NA; cdr3_nt: TGTGCCAGCAGCCAAGATTTTGGGGGAGAGACCCAGTACTTC; cdr3_aa: CASSQDFGGETQYF
v_call: TRBV7-9; d_call: NA; j_call: TRBJ2-1; clone_size: NA; cdr3_nt: TGTGCCAGCAGCCCCAGCGGGCAAAAATACAATGAGCAGTTCTTC; cdr3_aa: CASSPSGQKYNEQFF
v_call: TRBV7-3; d_call: NA; j_call: TRBJ1-1; clone_size: NA; cdr3_nt: TGTGCCAGCAGCCCCATCCCGGACACGAACACTGAAGCTTTCTTT; cdr3_aa: CASSPIPDTNTEAFF
v_call: TRBV27; d_call: NA; j_call: TRBJ1-1; clone_size: NA; cdr3_nt: TGTGCCAGCAGTTTATCCCCTGGGTCTGGAACTGAAGCTTTCTTT; cdr3_aa: CASSLSPGSGTEAFF
v_call: TRBV30; d_call: NA; j_call: TRBJ2-1; clone_size: NA; cdr3_nt: TGTGCCTGGAGTGTTGTGGGGGTCAATGAGCAGTTCTTC; cdr3_aa: CAWSVVGVNEQFF
v_call: TRBV12-3/TRBV12-4; d_call: NA; j_call: TRBJ1-6; clone_size: NA; cdr3_nt: TGTGCCAGCGGGGCGGCGGGAAGCTCCTATAATTCACCCCTCCACTTT; cdr3_aa: CASGAAGSSYNSPLHF
v_call: TRBV20-1; d_call: TRBD2; j_call: TRBJ2-1; clone_size: once; cdr3_nt: TGCAGTGTTAGAGCCGAGCGGGAGAATTGGTTTGAGCAGTTCTTC; cdr3_aa: CSVRAERENWFEQFF
v_call: TRBV10-3; d_call: NA; j_call: TRBJ1-5; clone_size: many; cdr3_nt: TGTGCCATCAGTGAGTCAAAGGGGGGTGGTCAGCCCCAGCATTTT; cdr3_aa: CAISESKGGGQPQHF
v_call: TRBV20-1; d_call: NA; j_call: TRBJ1-2; clone_size: few; cdr3_nt: TGCAGTGCTAGTGGCCTCAGGGGTTACTATGGCTACACCTTC; cdr3_aa: CSASGLRGYYGYTF
v_call: TRBV20-1; d_call: NA; j_call: TRBJ1-5; clone_size: NA; cdr3_nt: TGCAGTGCCAAGGGGCCCGATAGCAATCAGCCCCAGCATTTT; cdr3_aa: CSAKGPDSNQPQHF
v_call: TRBV7-2; d_call: NA; j_call: TRBJ2-1; clone_size: many; cdr3_nt: TGTGCCAGCAGCTTAGGACCCGCTGGTGAGCAGTTCTTC; cdr3_aa: CASSLGPAGEQFF
v_call: TRBV27; d_call: NA; j_call: TRBJ2-1; clone_size: NA; cdr3_nt: TGTGCCAGCAGTTTGTTAGGTTTAGATGAGCAGTTCTTC; cdr3_aa: CASSLLGLDEQFF
v_call: TRBV12-3/TRBV12-4; d_call: TRBD1; j_call: TRBJ1-1; clone_size: many; cdr3_nt: TGTGCCAGCAGTTTAACAGGGGGCGCCGAGGCTTTCTTT; cdr3_aa: CASSLTGGAEAFF
v_call: TRBV29-1; d_call: NA; j_call: TRBJ2-1; clone_size: many; cdr3_nt: TGCAGCGTTGCCCAGTACAATGAGCAGTTCTTC; cdr3_aa: CSVAQYNEQFF